This T cell receptor beta chain comes out of a study of Ad26.COV2.S vaccination and SARS-CoV-2 variants. Study at large: Donor participated within the Ad26.COV2.S arm of the COV1001 trial.

Only one count was recorded for this clone. What it recognizes is unknown. Germline-derived CDR1 and CDR2 are MDHEN and SYDVKM. Trimming stripped 7 bases from V and 7 bases from J, with 8 bases between. The length of the CDR3 is 11 residues. Study results and limitations: Placebo recipients and vaccine recipients were similar in non-spike TCR breadth. Those who received the vaccine showed greater spike-specific TCR breadth than those given placebo. Total responses of T cells may have been underestimated by the analyses of TCR breadth and depth.

Libraries were prepared by immunoSEQ multiplex PCR; TCRdb keeps only in-frame clonotypes and omits some of them. The sample yields about 410,000 clones, 75% to 90% seen once. Documented treatment: roughly 18 received Ad26.COV2.S at low or high dose, single or two shots; a few received placebo; per-sample allocation not given. All samples were drawn on day 63, counting from the first vaccine or placebo injection. The source material was peripheral blood, sampled in a trial of Ad26.COV2.S vaccine versus placebo. The genes are TRBV28 and TRBJ2-1; D might be TRBD2 (5 bases). The sequence was collected from a person between 18 and 65 years old who received the Ad26.COV2.S COVID-19 vaccine or a placebo. The CDR3 DNA is TGTGCCAGCACCCCGGGGAATGAGCAGTTCTTC. Encoded protein: CASTPGNEQFF.